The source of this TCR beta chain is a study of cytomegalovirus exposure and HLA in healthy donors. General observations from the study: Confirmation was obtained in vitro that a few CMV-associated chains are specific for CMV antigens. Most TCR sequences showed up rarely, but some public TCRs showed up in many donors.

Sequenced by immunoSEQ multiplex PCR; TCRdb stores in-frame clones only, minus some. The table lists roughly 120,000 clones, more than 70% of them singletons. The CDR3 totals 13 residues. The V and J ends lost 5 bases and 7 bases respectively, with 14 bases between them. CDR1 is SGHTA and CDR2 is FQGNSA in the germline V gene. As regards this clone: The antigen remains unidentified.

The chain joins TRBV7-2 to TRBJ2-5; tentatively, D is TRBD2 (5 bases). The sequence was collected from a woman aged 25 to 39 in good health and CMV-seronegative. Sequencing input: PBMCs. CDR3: CASSPYNAGTQYF. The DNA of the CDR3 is TGTGCCAGCAGCCCTTACAACGCGGGGACCCAGTACTTC.